These 31 T cell receptor beta chains came from one sample sequenced in a study of control samples from healthy donors and cancer patients. The method was immunoSEQ multiplex PCR; TCRdb's version includes in-frame clones alone and lacks a portion of them. The repertoire holds roughly 88,000 clones, with roughly nine tenths as singletons. Sample: blood. The receptors were sampled from a woman aged 25 to 39 in good health.

A few counts support this clone. This chain links TRBV30 with TRBJ1-5; TRBD1 is a possible D gene (5 bases). The CDR3 contains 15 residues. V lost 3 bases and J lost 5, with 17 bases in between. Germline V gene sequence: CDR1 GTSNPN, CDR2 SVGIG (reference sequence). CDR3 nucleotide sequence: TGTGCCTGGAGGTTTCCCGGCAGGGTCGATCAGCCCCAGCATTTT. Amino acids: CAWRFPGRVDQPQHF.

V usage is TRBV19 and J usage is TRBJ1-4; D remains unclear. Trimming shortened V by 5 bases and J by 4 bases, and 14 bases separated the two germline ends. This CDR3 is 15 amino acids long. In germline, CDR1 is LNHDA, CDR2 SQIVND (reference sequence). CDR3 nucleotide sequence: TGTGCCAGTAGTCCCTGGGGAGGGAATAATGAAAAACTGTTTTTT. This encodes CASSPWGGNNEKLFF.

The chain employs TRBV5-6 and TRBJ1-2; perhaps TRBD1 as D (6 bases). This CDR3 has 13 amino acids. CDR1 and CDR2 from the germline V gene are SGHDT and YYEEEE. V was clipped by 4 bases and J by 4 bases, with 11 bases between them. The CDR3 bases are TGTGCCAGCAGCCCATACAGGGCCTATGGCTACACCTTC. Its protein product is CASSPYRAYGYTF.

V and J are TRBV4-1 and TRBJ1-1; D is uncertain. This CDR3 is 13 amino acids long. Trimming left V 2 bases short and J 6 bases short, with 10 bases between. Per the germline V gene, CDR1 is MGHRA and CDR2 is YSYEKL. CDR3 sequence reads: CASSQPPRAEAFF. The DNA for the CDR3 is TGCGCCAGCAGCCAACCCCCCCGGGCTGAAGCTTTCTTT.

CDR3 amino acids: CASSQGVETQYF. The CDR3 DNA reads TGCGCCAGCAGTCAAGGGGTAGAGACCCAGTACTTC. V and J are TRBV5-1 and TRBJ2-5; possibly TRBD1 for D (5 bases). Trimming stripped 5 bases from V and 4 bases from J, with 9 bases between. The V gene's germline CDR1 is SGHRS and CDR2 YFSETQ. The CDR3 is 12 residues long.

This chain connects TRBV5-6 to TRBJ1-4; perhaps TRBD1 as D (6 bases). The V gene lost 3 bases and the J gene lost 2 bases, with 20 bases spanning the gap. The CDR3 totals 18 residues. Germline V gene data show CDR1 as SGHDT and CDR2 as YYEEEE. The DNA for the CDR3 is TGTGCCAGCAGCTACAAAACTTCCGGGACACTTACTAATGAAAAACTGTTTTTT. Its protein product is CASSYKTSGTLTNEKLFF.

In its sample, this clone was seen once. The chain couples TRBV2 to TRBJ1-6; D is ambiguous. V gave up 3 bases and J gave up 4 bases, with 4 bases separating them. Per the germline V gene, CDR1 is SNHLY and CDR2 is FYNNEI. The CDR3 has 13 amino acids. CDR3 protein: CASSEGYNSPLHF. Written as DNA, the CDR3 is TGTGCCAGCAGTGAGGGGTATAATTCACCCCTCCACTTT.

V usage is TRBV7-9 and J usage is TRBJ1-1; 7 positions agree with TRBD1. This CDR3 spans 15 amino acids. The junction had 5 bases not matched to a gene; V was cut back by 3 bases and J by 1 base. Germline V gene lookup returns CDR1 SEHNR and CDR2 FQNEAQ (reference sequence). Written as DNA, the CDR3 is TGTGCCAGCAGCTTTTTCCGGGACAGGAACACTGAAGCTTTCTTT. Protein: CASSFFRDRNTEAFF.

This clone was observed a single time. The junction differs from germline at one of its ends, possibly a read error. The chain combines TRBV5-8 with TRBJ1-5, with D uncertain. This CDR3 has 11 residues. Germline V lookup: CDR1 SGHTS, CDR2 YDEGEE. CDR3 amino acids: CASSWGRIKYF. CDR3 coding DNA: TGTGCCAGCAGCTGGGGAAGAATTAAGTATTTT.

The gene calls are TRBV3-1 (or the pseudogene TRBV3-2) and TRBJ2-3; 8 positions match TRBD1. Losses at the gene ends were 4 bases for V and 3 bases for J; bases not matched to a gene: 9. The CDR3 has 16 residues. Per the germline V gene, CDR1 is LGHDT and CDR2 is YNNKEL (reference sequence). CDR3 residues: CASSPRQGLMTDTQYF. The CDR3 nucleotides are TGTGCCAGCAGCCCCCGACAGGGGCTTATGACAGATACGCAGTATTTT.

This chain joins TRBV5-6 and TRBJ2-7, with 8 bases fitting TRBD1. The J segment lost 4 bases and the V segment lost 2 bases, leaving 8 bases of the junction unmatched. Germline V lookup: CDR1 SGHDT, CDR2 YYEEEE. There are 15 residues in the CDR3. The DNA of the CDR3 is TGTGCCAGCAGCTTCTTCGACAGGGGTCGATACGAGCAGTACTTC. Amino acids: CASSFFDRGRYEQYF. Looking up the rest from reference TRBV5-6 and TRBJ2-7 gives the full variable domain: DAGVTQSPTHLIKTRGQQVTLRCSPKSGHDTVSWYQQALGQGPQFIFQYYEEEERQRGNFPDRFSGHQFPNYSSELNVNALLLGDSALYLCASSFFDRGRYEQYFGPGTRLTVT.

The chain recombines TRBV4-2 with TRBJ2-2, with 8 bases identical to TRBD2. V lost 3 bases, J lost 4 bases, and 13 bases stayed unmatched. CDR1 and CDR2 (germline): LGHNA, YNFKEQ. The CDR3 is made up of 18 amino acids. This CDR3 is CASSQIPGVAGFTGELFF. The CDR3 nucleotides are TGTGCCAGCAGCCAGATCCCTGGAGTAGCGGGGTTCACCGGGGAGCTGTTTTTT.

The V gene is TRBV4-1, the J gene TRBJ2-7; 11 bases line up with TRBD1. This CDR3 spans 15 amino acids. J was trimmed by 3 bases and V by 1 base; bases with no gene match: 2. Germline CDR1 reads MGHRA; CDR2 reads YSYEKL. The CDR3 nucleotides are TGCGCCAGCAGCCAAGTGGGGACAGGGGGCTACGAGCAGTACTTC. Residues: CASSQVGTGGYEQYF.

The V gene is TRBV27, the J gene TRBJ2-2; 7 nucleotides align to TRBD1. Germline V gene lookup returns CDR1 MNHEY and CDR2 SMNVEV (reference sequence). The CDR3 loop spans 13 amino acids. V trimming: 6 bases; J trimming: 6 bases; junction bases outside the gene matches: 4. The CDR3 protein is CASRQGYPGELFF. The CDR3 DNA reads as TGTGCCAGCAGACAGGGGTATCCCGGGGAGCTGTTTTTT.

The chain links TRBV5-1 to TRBJ1-1; possible D gene TRBD1, 5 bases. Looked up from germline, CDR1 is SGHRS and CDR2 is YFSETQ. There are 15 residues in the CDR3. Deletions cut 4 bases from V and 1 base from J, with 14 bases between. The CDR3 DNA reads as TGCGCCAGCAGCATGGGGCTAATGGGGAACACTGAAGCTTTCTTT. Residues: CASSMGLMGNTEAFF.

The gene calls are TRBV5-5 and TRBJ1-2; possible D gene TRBD1, 6 bases. Germline V lookup: CDR1 SGHKS, CDR2 YYEKEE (reference sequence). The CDR3 is 15 residues long. Trimming removed 3 bases at V and 7 bases at J, with 19 bases between. The CDR3 nucleotides read TGTGCCAGCAGCTATGACCAGGGGTCGGCAGCTGGCTACACCTTC. Residues: CASSYDQGSAAGYTF.

This clone was seen a handful of times. The chain couples TRBV12-3 or TRBV12-4 to TRBJ2-7; D uncertain. CDR3 size: 12 residues. V shed 3 bases and J shed 1 base, with 4 bases lying between them. CDR3 nucleotides: TGTGCCAGCAGTTTTGGATCCTACGAGCAGTACTTC. This sequence encodes CASSFGSYEQYF.

The chain links TRBV4-1 to TRBJ1-1; 7 bases fit TRBD1. The V gene end was trimmed by 4 bases and the J gene end by 6 bases; junction bases not matched to a gene: 20. Per the germline V gene, CDR1 is MGHRA and CDR2 is YSYEKL. CDR3 length: 18 amino acids. CDR3 in DNA: TGCGCCAGCAGCCCGCGAGAGGGGGCGGGGGGTATATCAGCTGAAGCTTTCTTT. Its protein is CASSPREGAGGISAEAFF.

This chain connects TRBV12-5 to TRBJ2-3; 14 bases fit TRBD2. Looked up from germline, CDR1 is LGHNT and CDR2 is FRNRAP. This CDR3 has 19 residues. J was trimmed by 1 base and V by 0 bases; bases with no gene match: 6. Here the CDR3 reads CASGLVGTSGSEGTDTQYF. DNA of the CDR3: TGTGCTAGTGGTTTGGTAGGGACTAGCGGGAGTGAAGGCACAGATACGCAGTATTTT.

The chain employs TRBV9 and TRBJ1-4; the D gene is possibly TRBD1 (6 bases). From germline, CDR1 is SGDLS and CDR2 YYNGEE. V dropped 4 bases and J dropped 5 bases, with 18 bases sitting between them. The CDR3 extends over 16 amino acids. Here the CDR3 reads CASSPHLHRDNEKLFF. For the CDR3, the DNA is TGTGCCAGCAGCCCCCACCTTCACAGGGACAATGAAAAACTGTTTTTT.

The CDR3 nucleotides are TGCGCCAGCGGGCAGGGTCAGGAGCATTCACCCCTCCACTTT. Translation gives CASGQGQEHSPLHF. This chain connects TRBV5-1 to TRBJ1-6, with D possibly TRBD1 on 5 matching bases. The CDR3 covers 14 residues. From germline, CDR1 is SGHRS and CDR2 YFSETQ. V was shortened by 7 bases and J by 8 bases, with 16 bases between the two germline ends.

This clone turned up a few times. This sequence joins TRBV3-1 (or the pseudogene TRBV3-2) and TRBJ2-1; 7 bases are shared with TRBD2. The CDR3 is 15 amino acids. CDR1 is LGHDT, CDR2 YNNKEL, per germline (reference sequence). V lost 4 bases to trimming and J lost 0 bases; unmatched junction nucleotides: 3. CDR3 in DNA: TGTGCCAGCAGCCTAAGGACTAGCTCCTACAATGAGCAGTTCTTC. Residues: CASSLRTSSYNEQFF.

This chain connects TRBV2 to TRBJ1-6; TRBD1 is a possible D gene (5 bases). V lost 4 bases to trimming and J lost 8 bases, with 6 bases between them. Per the germline V gene, CDR1 is SNHLY and CDR2 is FYNNEI. CDR3 length: 12 amino acids. The CDR3 nucleotides read TGTGCCAGCAGTGCGGGGGATTCACCCCTCCACTTT. It translates to CASSAGDSPLHF.

This sequence joins TRBV7-8 and TRBJ1-2; D might be TRBD1 (5 bases). CDR1 is SGHVS and CDR2 is FQNEAQ in the germline V gene. Between the trimmed V and J ends, which lost 4 bases and 0 bases, there was a span of 9 bases. The CDR3 is made up of 14 amino acids. CDR3 DNA: TGTGCCAGCAGCTCCTCGACAGCTAACTATGGCTACACCTTC. This encodes CASSSSTANYGYTF. The full variable domain, in which reference TRBV7-8 and TRBJ1-2 provide the parts outside the CDR3, is GAGVSQSPRYKVAKRGQDVALRCDPISGHVSLFWYQQALGQGPEFLTYFQNEAQLDKSGLPSDRFFAERPEGSVSTLKIQRTQQEDSAVYLCASSSSTANYGYTFGSGTRLTVV.

This sequence joins TRBV6-5 and TRBJ1-1; a weak D match, TRBD1 (5 bases). The CDR3 spans 15 residues. The ends were cut back, 6 bases at V and 2 bases at J, with 16 bases in the middle. The V gene's germline CDR1 is MNHEY and CDR2 SVGAGI. The chain's CDR3 is CASRDTGRLNTEAFF. The CDR3 DNA sequence: TGTGCCAGCAGAGATACGGGACGACTAAACACTGAAGCTTTCTTT.

The genes are TRBV6-5 and TRBJ2-3; D could derive from TRBD1 or TRBD2 (6 bases each). Germline CDR1 and CDR2: MNHEY and SVGAGI. This CDR3 has 15 amino acids. V lost 6 bases and J 2 bases, leaving 15 bases between the germline ends. Here the CDR3 reads CASSPIRGLTDTQYF. CDR3 coding DNA: TGTGCCAGCAGCCCGATTCGGGGGCTCACAGATACGCAGTATTTT.

This clone was found a few times. This sequence joins TRBV6-1 and TRBJ2-2, with 9 bases matching TRBD2. Unmatched junction bases numbered 8, after V lost 4 bases and J lost 5 bases. CDR1 MNHNS and CDR2 SASEGT come from the germline V gene. The CDR3 is made up of 16 amino acids. The DNA for the CDR3 is TGTGCCAGCAGTGGTCTAGCGGGGTTTTCGACCGGGGAGCTGTTTTTT. Protein sequence: CASSGLAGFSTGELFF.

V is TRBV25-1 and J is TRBJ2-2; D gene ambiguous. From germline, CDR1 is MGHDK and CDR2 SYGVNS. The CDR3 has 13 amino acids. V shed 6 bases and J shed 0 bases, with 5 bases lying between them. CDR3: CASRVANTGELFF. In DNA form, the CDR3 reads TGTGCCAGCAGAGTCGCGAACACCGGGGAGCTGTTTTTT.

This chain links TRBV30 with TRBJ1-4, with 10 positions matching TRBD1. CDR1 GTSNPN and CDR2 SVGIG come from the germline V gene (reference sequence). After removal of 0 bases from V and 7 bases from J, the junction contained 8 bases not matched to a gene. CDR3 length: 16 residues. In nucleotides, the CDR3 is TGTGCCTGGAGTGTACCGGGACAGGGGAGGGGTGAAAAACTGTTTTTT. It codes for CAWSVPGQGRGEKLFF.

This chain joins TRBV6-6 and TRBJ2-1; 10 bases are shared with TRBD2. Germline lookup yields CDR1 MNHNY and CDR2 SVGAGI (reference sequence). This CDR3 is 16 amino acids long. J lost 0 bases, V lost 5 bases, and 4 bases had no gene match. CDR3 DNA: TGTGCCAGCAGTGTTTCTAGCGGGGGCTCCTACAATGAGCAGTTCTTC. Translation: CASSVSSGGSYNEQFF.

This clone was seen more than once but under ten times. V gene TRBV7-2 combines with J gene TRBJ1-2; 10 bases are a match to TRBD1. The CDR3 has 15 residues. Per the germline V gene, CDR1 is SGHTA and CDR2 is FQGNSA. Germline trimming cut 1 base from V and 4 bases from J; bases unmatched to any gene: 3. The DNA of the CDR3 is TGTGCCAGCAGCTTAGTGGGACAGGGGATCTATGGCTACACCTTC. Translation: CASSLVGQGIYGYTF.